Each of the 18 T cell receptor beta chains below was sequenced from the same sample in a study of OX40 agonist ivuxolimab in advanced cancers. TCRdb's table, derived via immunoSEQ multiplex PCR, lists solely in-frame clones and lacks some. The top ten clones hold around 0.29% of a sample with 60,000 to 70,000 clones, roughly 90% of them seen once. The specimen comprised CD4+ or CD8+ T cells sorted from blood, sampled in a trial of the OX40 agonist ivuxolimab. Receptor source: an adult with an advanced solid tumor such as melanoma, head and neck, liver or kidney cancer.

V is TRBV25-1 and J is TRBJ2-2, with unresolved D. The CDR3 covers 14 residues. CDR1 MGHDK and CDR2 SYGVNS come from the germline V gene. The V end was cut by 4 bases, the J end by 2 bases, with 8 bases between. The CDR3 region has the DNA TGTGCCAGCAGTGGACGGCCAAACACCGGGGAGCTGTTTTTT. Translation: CASSGRPNTGELFF.

This chain joins TRBV11-3 and TRBJ1-4; perhaps TRBD1 as D (5 bases). The CDR3 spans 15 residues. Germline CDR1 reads SGHNT; CDR2 reads YENEEA. Between the trimmed V and J ends, which lost 2 bases and 6 bases, there was a span of 13 bases. As DNA, the CDR3 is TGTGCCAGCAGCTTATCCGACAGAAACTATGAAAAACTGTTTTTT. It encodes CASSLSDRNYEKLFF.

The V and J genes are TRBV11-3 and TRBJ2-7; D is unclear. The V end was cut by 3 bases, the J end by 7 bases, with 19 bases between. Germline V gene sequence: CDR1 SGHNT, CDR2 YENEEA. The CDR3 extends over 15 amino acids. The CDR3 spells CASSLMGSASLEQYF. The DNA for the CDR3 is TGTGCCAGCAGCTTGATGGGCTCGGCCTCCCTAGAGCAGTACTTC. The entire variable domain, with the rest obtained from reference TRBV11-3 and TRBJ2-7, is as follows: EAGVVQSPRYKIIEKKQPVAFWCNPISGHNTLYWYLQNLGQGPELLIRYENEEAVDDSQLPKDRFSAERLKGVDSTLKIQPAELGDSAVYLCASSLMGSASLEQYFGPGTRLTVT.

The rearrangement links TRBV5-1 to TRBJ2-1, with a tentative D call TRBD1 (6 bases). Germline V CDR1 and CDR2: SGHRS, YFSETQ. The V end lost 1 base, the J end lost 5 bases, and 13 bases lay between the germline ends. The CDR3 runs to 15 residues. The CDR3 coding sequence is TGCGCCAGCAGCTTGTCAGGACAGACCAACAATGAGCAGTTCTTC. It is translated as CASSLSGQTNNEQFF.

The chain combines TRBV7-9 with TRBJ2-6, with 8 bases fitting TRBD2. V shed 5 bases and J 4 bases; nucleotides not matched to a gene: 4. Per the germline V gene, CDR1 is SEHNR and CDR2 is FQNEAQ (reference sequence). The CDR3 is 15 residues long. The CDR3: CASSAIAGGANVLTF. CDR3 nucleotide sequence: TGTGCCAGCAGCGCGATAGCGGGGGGGGCCAACGTCCTGACTTTC.

The V gene is TRBV10-2, the J gene TRBJ1-2, with a possible D match to TRBD1 (6 bases). The germline V gene encodes CDR1 WSHSY and CDR2 SAAADI. Between the trimmed V and J ends, which lost 5 bases and 4 bases, there was a span of 8 bases. This CDR3 region has 12 residues. The chain's CDR3 is CASSPGVYGYTF. CDR3 DNA sequence: TGCGCCAGCAGTCCAGGGGTCTATGGCTACACCTTC.

This chain joins TRBV7-2 and TRBJ2-5; the D is unclear. Per the germline V gene, CDR1 is SGHTA and CDR2 is FQGNSA. The CDR3 contains 13 residues. Deletions cut 0 bases from V and 5 bases from J, with 7 bases between. CDR3 amino acids: CASSLAGGETQYF. CDR3 bases: TGTGCCAGCAGCTTAGCGGGCGGTGAGACCCAGTACTTC.

This clone was counted a single time. This rearrangement joins TRBV19 to TRBJ2-7, with D possibly being TRBD1 (6 bases). Germline lookup yields CDR1 LNHDA and CDR2 SQIVND (reference sequence). V was trimmed by 6 bases and J by 3 bases, leaving 12 bases between them. The length of the CDR3 is 13 residues. CDR3 bases: TGTGCCAGTAGCGAGACAGGAGACTACGAGCAGTACTTC. It translates to CASSETGDYEQYF.

V gene TRBV27 combines with J gene TRBJ2-3; 7 bases align to TRBD2. The CDR3 length is 15 residues. Trimming removed 3 bases from V and 2 bases from J; junction bases left unmatched: 5. Germline CDR1 reads MNHEY; CDR2 reads SMNVEV (reference sequence). CDR3 DNA: TGTGCCAGCAGTTTGGGGGGGATGACCACAGATACGCAGTATTTT. Translation gives CASSLGGMTTDTQYF.

This clone appeared once. The rearrangement joins TRBV4-2 to TRBJ2-3; 11 nucleotides align to TRBD2. Trimming at V came to 0 bases and at J to 2 bases, leaving 7 bases not matched to a gene. The CDR3 loop spans 18 amino acids. Germline V CDR1 and CDR2: LGHNA, YNFKEQ. This CDR3 reads CASSQDEGLAVITDTQYF. The CDR3 bases are TGTGCCAGCAGCCAAGATGAGGGACTAGCGGTAATCACAGATACGCAGTATTTT.

The rearrangement links TRBV7-3 to TRBJ2-2; 7 bases are shared with TRBD2. Germline assignment: CDR1 SGHTA and CDR2 FQGTGA. The CDR3 contains 14 residues. The V gene end was trimmed by 1 base and the J gene end by 6 bases; junction bases not matched to a gene: 2. The CDR3: CASSLSGSAGELFF. The CDR3 region has the DNA TGTGCCAGCAGCTTAAGCGGGAGCGCCGGGGAGCTGTTTTTT.

The chain joins TRBV5-1 to TRBJ2-7; D remains ambiguous. V shed 0 bases and J shed 1 base, with 8 bases lying between them. Germline V gene sequence: CDR1 SGHRS, CDR2 YFSETQ. The CDR3 consists of 14 residues. The CDR3 nucleotides are TGCGCCAGCAGCTTGGTTTCCGAATCCTACGAGCAGTACTTC. Translating gives CASSLVSESYEQYF.

The J gene is TRBJ2-3, the V gene TRBV19; D is perhaps TRBD1 (5 bases). V was cut by 0 bases and J by 6 bases, with 7 bases left in between. The length of the CDR3 is 13 residues. Germline CDR1 is LNHDA and CDR2 is SQIVND (reference sequence). This chain's CDR3 is CASSIDPGDTQYF. Written as DNA, the CDR3 is TGTGCCAGTAGTATAGATCCAGGGGATACGCAGTATTTT.

J is TRBJ1-2 and V is TRBV20-1, with D uncertain. Germline CDR1 DFQATT, CDR2 SNEGSKA (reference sequence). CDR3 length: 8 amino acids. V was trimmed by 7 bases and J by 5 bases, leaving 2 bases between them. CDR3 DNA: TGCAGTGTATATGGCTACACCTTC. Its translation: CSVYGYTF.

The rearrangement joins TRBV10-1 to TRBJ2-1; 14 bases agree with TRBD2. The CDR3 has 13 amino acids. Trimming cost V 5 bases and J 14 bases; bases outside gene matches: 5. Germline CDR1 and CDR2: WNHNN and SYGVQD (reference sequence). The CDR3 DNA is TGCGCCAGCAGTAGGGGACTAGCGGGAGAAAAGTTCTTC. It encodes CASSRGLAGEKFF.

The CDR3 is CASSIIWAKGNTIYF. The CDR3 DNA is TGTGCCAGCAGTATAATCTGGGCTAAAGGGAACACCATATATTTT. The chain employs TRBV28 and TRBJ1-3; D is unresolved. Trimming cost V 5 bases and J 7 bases, with 18 bases left between them. The CDR3 loop spans 15 amino acids. Germline assignment: CDR1 MDHEN and CDR2 SYDVKM.

CDR3 sequence: CASSLSGGLGEQYF. CDR3 coding DNA: TGTGCCAGCAGCTTATCGGGGGGCCTGGGAGAGCAGTACTTC. The chain joins TRBV7-9 to TRBJ2-5; a weak D match, TRBD2 (7 bases). The germline gives CDR1 SEHNR, CDR2 FQNEAQ (reference sequence). V gave up 2 bases and J gave up 11 bases, with 18 bases separating them. The CDR3 totals 14 residues.

The chain carries TRBV27 and TRBJ2-2, with TRBD2 identical over 13 bases. Germline loops: CDR1 MNHEY, CDR2 SMNVEV (reference sequence). This CDR3 has 15 amino acids. Trimming took 5 bases from V and 7 from J; bases not matched to a gene: 4. CDR3 nucleotide sequence: TGTGCCAGCAGTGGGAGACTAGCGGGAGGCGGGGAGCTGTTTTTT. Its protein is CASSGRLAGGGELFF.